The 21 T cell receptor beta chains listed next were all sequenced from one sample in a study of PD-1 blockade in classical Hodgkin lymphoma. Time point: cycle 4 day 1 (C4D1), after 5 to 7 weeks of nivolumab. Each and every patient relapsed after autologous stem cell transplantation, and patients got differing brentuximab vedotin exposure. Profiling relied on immunoSEQ multiplex PCR, and the TCRdb table lists in-frame clones only, not all of them. The data contain roughly 15,000 clones, 80% to 90% of them seen just once; the ten biggest clones take up 16%. Sequencing was performed on peripheral blood mononuclear cells (PBMCs), taken before the fourth cycle of nivolumab. Receptor source: a human donor with classical Hodgkin lymphoma.

The chain is built from TRBV18 and TRBJ1-2; a weak D match, TRBD1 (6 bases). The germline V gene encodes CDR1 KGHSH and CDR2 LQKENI. The CDR3 covers 15 residues. The V end lost 0 bases, the J end lost 2 bases, and 10 bases lay between the germline ends. The CDR3 loop is CASSPPGQWNYGYTF. CDR3 DNA sequence: TGTGCCAGCTCACCACCCGGACAGTGGAACTATGGCTACACCTTC.

The chain recombines TRBV9 with TRBJ1-2; D not resolved. The V gene lost 0 bases and the J gene lost 5 bases, with 5 bases spanning the gap. The CDR3 runs 12 residues. The V gene's germline CDR1 is SGDLS and CDR2 YYNGEE. As DNA, the CDR3 is TGTGCCAGCAGCGTAGAGGGATATGGCTACACCTTC. It is translated as CASSVEGYGYTF.

This clone was observed a handful of times. The V call is TRBV6-5, the J call TRBJ2-7; tentatively, D is TRBD1 (5 bases). CDR1 MNHEY and CDR2 SVGAGI come from the germline V gene. Trimming cost V 0 bases and J 3 bases, with 6 bases left between them. This CDR3 spans 13 amino acids. CDR3 amino acids: CASSYSDSYEQYF. In nucleotides, the CDR3 is TGTGCCAGCAGTTACTCAGACAGCTACGAGCAGTACTTC.

The V gene is TRBV4-1, the J gene TRBJ1-4; TRBD1 matches 7 bases. The V gene's germline CDR1 is MGHRA and CDR2 YSYEKL. The CDR3 runs 16 residues. Losses at the gene ends were 2 bases for V and 12 bases for J; bases not matched to a gene: 15. DNA of the CDR3: TGCGCCAGCAGCCAACGGACCGACAGGGCCTCCAAGGAACTGTTTTTT. Its translation: CASSQRTDRASKELFF.

This chain uses TRBV11-2 with TRBJ2-3; the D gene is possibly TRBD2 (6 bases). The germline gives CDR1 SGHAT, CDR2 FQNNGV. The CDR3 spans 14 residues. With 5 bases removed from V and 1 base from J, the gap between germline ends came to 10 bases. The CDR3 reads CASSHSGGTDTQYF. CDR3 nucleotides: TGTGCCAGCAGCCATAGCGGAGGCACAGATACGCAGTATTTT.

The chain has TRBV2 and TRBJ2-7; either TRBD1 or TRBD2 may fit D (5 bases each). V was cut by 8 bases and J by 3 bases, with 14 bases left in between. The CDR3 is made up of 13 amino acids. Germline assignment: CDR1 SNHLY and CDR2 FYNNEI. CDR3 residues: CASRTFGGYEQYF. The CDR3 DNA sequence: TGTGCCAGCCGCACGTTTGGGGGCTACGAGCAGTACTTC.

The CDR3 nucleotides are TGCGCCAGCAGCCAAGAAGCTAGCATTAAGCACTACGAGCAGTACTTC. This sequence encodes CASSQEASIKHYEQYF. The chain has TRBV4-3 and TRBJ2-7, with D maybe TRBD2 (5 bases). Germline CDR1 and CDR2: LGHNA and YSLEER. V shed 0 bases and J shed 3 bases, with 15 bases lying between them. This CDR3 has 16 amino acids.

The gene calls are TRBV14 and TRBJ2-1; tentatively, D is TRBD2 (6 bases). Looked up from germline, CDR1 is SGHDN and CDR2 is FVKESK. The V end lost 4 bases, the J end lost 0 bases, and 19 bases lay between the germline ends. The length of the CDR3 is 18 residues. The CDR3 here is CASSRLNGGRSSYNEQFF. CDR3 nucleotides: TGTGCCAGCAGCCGATTGAACGGGGGACGGAGCTCCTACAATGAGCAGTTCTTC.

Only a few counts were recorded for this clone. The V call is TRBV6-1, the J call TRBJ1-2; D is undetermined. V gave up 2 bases and J gave up 7 bases, with 11 bases separating them. The germline CDR1 and CDR2 sequences are MNHNS and SASEGT. The CDR3 is 13 residues long. The CDR3 DNA reads as TGTGCCAGCAGTGAACAGGAGATGAGTGGCTACACCTTC. The encoded protein is CASSEQEMSGYTF.

This chain connects TRBV7-8 to TRBJ2-7; D possibly corresponds to TRBD2 (5 bases). Deletions cut 5 bases from V and 3 bases from J, with 11 bases between. Germline loops: CDR1 SGHVS, CDR2 FQNEAQ. CDR3 length equals 13 residues. CDR3 nucleotides: TGTGCCAGCAGCCCGAGGGTAGGCTACGAGCAGTACTTC. Its translation is CASSPRVGYEQYF. The full variable domain, with the rest looked up from reference TRBV7-8 and TRBJ2-7, is GAGVSQSPRYKVAKRGQDVALRCDPISGHVSLFWYQQALGQGPEFLTYFQNEAQLDKSGLPSDRFFAERPEGSVSTLKIQRTQQEDSAVYLCASSPRVGYEQYFGPGTRLTVT.

J is TRBJ2-3 and V is TRBV6-4; 9 bases fit TRBD1. J lost 6 bases, V lost 0 bases, and 4 bases had no gene match. CDR3 size: 15 residues. CDR1 MRHNA and CDR2 SNTAGT come from the germline V gene. The CDR3, as DNA: TGTGCCAGCAGTGACTCGACAGGGGGGAGGGATACGCAGTATTTT. Its translation is CASSDSTGGRDTQYF.

This clone showed up just a few times. The CDR3 coding sequence is TGCGCCAGCAGCTTGGCCATTTATGGGGCCGGGACTAGCGGGGAAGAGCAGTACTTC. It translates to CASSLAIYGAGTSGEEQYF. The chain employs TRBV5-1 and TRBJ2-7, with TRBD2 matching 13 bases. The CDR3 is 19 amino acids. Trimming cost V 0 bases and J 7 bases; bases outside gene matches: 16. Per the germline V gene, CDR1 is SGHRS and CDR2 is YFSETQ.

This sequence joins TRBV6-5 and TRBJ1-5, with 7 bases lining up with TRBD1. J was trimmed by 4 bases and V by 6 bases; bases with no gene match: 6. Per the germline V gene, CDR1 is MNHEY and CDR2 is SVGAGI. This CDR3 comprises 14 residues. Here the CDR3 DNA reads TGTGCCAGCAGCCGGGACAGCTCTAATCAGCCCCAGCATTTT. Translated, it gives CASSRDSSNQPQHF.

The chain carries TRBV5-1 and TRBJ1-2; no reliable D call. The CDR3 is 14 residues long. Germline CDR1 is SGHRS and CDR2 is YFSETQ. V was pared by 0 bases and J by 4 bases, with 10 bases between. The CDR3 DNA follows: TGCGCCAGCAGCTTGGGAGACCGATCCTATGGCTACACCTTC. Its translation is CASSLGDRSYGYTF. The variable domain in full, completed from reference TRBV5-1 and TRBJ1-2, reads KAGVTQTPRYLIKTRGQQVTLSCSPISGHRSVSWYQQTPGQGLQFLFEYFSETQRNKGNFPGRFSGRQFSNSRSEMNVSTLELGDSALYLCASSLGDRSYGYTFGSGTRLTVV.

The CDR3 DNA sequence: TGTGCCAGCAGGCTTCGGCCTAAAGGCTACACCTTC. It is translated as CASRLRPKGYTF. The J gene is TRBJ1-2, the V gene TRBV28; D remains unclear. V was shortened by 6 bases and J by 8 bases, with 13 bases between the two germline ends. The CDR3 is made up of 12 amino acids. Per the germline V gene, CDR1 is MDHEN and CDR2 is SYDVKM.

The V call is TRBV7-2, the J call TRBJ1-2; D is unclear. The germline V gene has CDR1 SGHTA and CDR2 FQGNSA. There are 16 residues in the CDR3. V was cut by 4 bases and J by 2 bases, with 17 bases left in between. In nucleotides, the CDR3 is TGTGCCAGCAGCTCGGCCCCAGGCCCGTTAAACTATGGCTACACCTTC. This gives the protein CASSSAPGPLNYGYTF.

This sequence joins TRBV7-2 and TRBJ1-4, with a possible D match to TRBD1 (5 bases). CDR1 is SGHTA, CDR2 FQGNSA, per germline. The CDR3 runs 15 residues. The V and J ends lost 5 bases and 4 bases respectively, with 14 bases between them. CDR3 nucleotides: TGTGCCAGCAGCACCGGGGGAGGTAGTAATGAAAAACTGTTTTTT. Amino acid sequence: CASSTGGGSNEKLFF.

The chain employs TRBV7-9 and TRBJ2-5; D is possibly TRBD1 or TRBD2 (5 bases each). V lost 5 bases and J lost 7, with 17 bases in between. CDR1 SEHNR and CDR2 FQNEAQ come from the germline V gene (reference sequence). The CDR3 totals 14 residues. CDR3 amino acids: CASSPWDPRGTQYF. The CDR3 region has the DNA TGTGCCAGCAGCCCCTGGGACCCTCGGGGGACCCAGTACTTC. The variable domain in full, completed from reference TRBV7-9 and TRBJ2-5, reads DTGVSQNPRHKITKRGQNVTFRCDPISEHNRLYWYRQTLGQGPEFLTYFQNEAQLEKSRLLSDRFSAERPKGSFSTLEIQRTEQGDSAMYLCASSPWDPRGTQYFGPGTRLLVL.

This clone came up a few times. The sample holds other DNA sequences that translate to the same CDR3. The chain combines TRBV27 with TRBJ1-2; a possible D gene is TRBD1 (5 bases). The CDR3 length is 17 residues. The ends were cut back, 5 bases at V and 0 bases at J, with 19 bases in the middle. In germline, CDR1 is MNHEY, CDR2 SMNVEV (reference sequence). The CDR3 protein is CASSPRAGGGSNYGYTF. DNA for the CDR3: TGTGCCAGCAGTCCCAGGGCTGGGGGGGGATCTAACTATGGCTACACCTTC.

The rearrangement joins TRBV7-3 to TRBJ1-2; TRBD1 might be the D (6 bases). Deletions cut 0 bases from V and 7 bases from J, with 15 bases between. Per germline, CDR1 SGHTA and CDR2 FQGTGA. This CDR3 has 15 residues. The CDR3 reads CASSLTDSSLSGYTF. In DNA form, the CDR3 reads TGTGCCAGCAGCTTAACGGACAGTTCGTTGAGTGGCTACACCTTC.

The rearrangement uses TRBV19 and TRBJ2-1; unclear D gene. The V gene lost 5 bases and the J gene lost 3 bases, with 14 bases spanning the gap. In germline, CDR1 is LNHDA, CDR2 SQIVND (reference sequence). The CDR3 runs to 15 residues. This chain's CDR3 is CASSDPDTVYNEQFF. The CDR3 DNA reads as TGTGCCAGTAGTGACCCAGATACCGTCTACAATGAGCAGTTCTTC.